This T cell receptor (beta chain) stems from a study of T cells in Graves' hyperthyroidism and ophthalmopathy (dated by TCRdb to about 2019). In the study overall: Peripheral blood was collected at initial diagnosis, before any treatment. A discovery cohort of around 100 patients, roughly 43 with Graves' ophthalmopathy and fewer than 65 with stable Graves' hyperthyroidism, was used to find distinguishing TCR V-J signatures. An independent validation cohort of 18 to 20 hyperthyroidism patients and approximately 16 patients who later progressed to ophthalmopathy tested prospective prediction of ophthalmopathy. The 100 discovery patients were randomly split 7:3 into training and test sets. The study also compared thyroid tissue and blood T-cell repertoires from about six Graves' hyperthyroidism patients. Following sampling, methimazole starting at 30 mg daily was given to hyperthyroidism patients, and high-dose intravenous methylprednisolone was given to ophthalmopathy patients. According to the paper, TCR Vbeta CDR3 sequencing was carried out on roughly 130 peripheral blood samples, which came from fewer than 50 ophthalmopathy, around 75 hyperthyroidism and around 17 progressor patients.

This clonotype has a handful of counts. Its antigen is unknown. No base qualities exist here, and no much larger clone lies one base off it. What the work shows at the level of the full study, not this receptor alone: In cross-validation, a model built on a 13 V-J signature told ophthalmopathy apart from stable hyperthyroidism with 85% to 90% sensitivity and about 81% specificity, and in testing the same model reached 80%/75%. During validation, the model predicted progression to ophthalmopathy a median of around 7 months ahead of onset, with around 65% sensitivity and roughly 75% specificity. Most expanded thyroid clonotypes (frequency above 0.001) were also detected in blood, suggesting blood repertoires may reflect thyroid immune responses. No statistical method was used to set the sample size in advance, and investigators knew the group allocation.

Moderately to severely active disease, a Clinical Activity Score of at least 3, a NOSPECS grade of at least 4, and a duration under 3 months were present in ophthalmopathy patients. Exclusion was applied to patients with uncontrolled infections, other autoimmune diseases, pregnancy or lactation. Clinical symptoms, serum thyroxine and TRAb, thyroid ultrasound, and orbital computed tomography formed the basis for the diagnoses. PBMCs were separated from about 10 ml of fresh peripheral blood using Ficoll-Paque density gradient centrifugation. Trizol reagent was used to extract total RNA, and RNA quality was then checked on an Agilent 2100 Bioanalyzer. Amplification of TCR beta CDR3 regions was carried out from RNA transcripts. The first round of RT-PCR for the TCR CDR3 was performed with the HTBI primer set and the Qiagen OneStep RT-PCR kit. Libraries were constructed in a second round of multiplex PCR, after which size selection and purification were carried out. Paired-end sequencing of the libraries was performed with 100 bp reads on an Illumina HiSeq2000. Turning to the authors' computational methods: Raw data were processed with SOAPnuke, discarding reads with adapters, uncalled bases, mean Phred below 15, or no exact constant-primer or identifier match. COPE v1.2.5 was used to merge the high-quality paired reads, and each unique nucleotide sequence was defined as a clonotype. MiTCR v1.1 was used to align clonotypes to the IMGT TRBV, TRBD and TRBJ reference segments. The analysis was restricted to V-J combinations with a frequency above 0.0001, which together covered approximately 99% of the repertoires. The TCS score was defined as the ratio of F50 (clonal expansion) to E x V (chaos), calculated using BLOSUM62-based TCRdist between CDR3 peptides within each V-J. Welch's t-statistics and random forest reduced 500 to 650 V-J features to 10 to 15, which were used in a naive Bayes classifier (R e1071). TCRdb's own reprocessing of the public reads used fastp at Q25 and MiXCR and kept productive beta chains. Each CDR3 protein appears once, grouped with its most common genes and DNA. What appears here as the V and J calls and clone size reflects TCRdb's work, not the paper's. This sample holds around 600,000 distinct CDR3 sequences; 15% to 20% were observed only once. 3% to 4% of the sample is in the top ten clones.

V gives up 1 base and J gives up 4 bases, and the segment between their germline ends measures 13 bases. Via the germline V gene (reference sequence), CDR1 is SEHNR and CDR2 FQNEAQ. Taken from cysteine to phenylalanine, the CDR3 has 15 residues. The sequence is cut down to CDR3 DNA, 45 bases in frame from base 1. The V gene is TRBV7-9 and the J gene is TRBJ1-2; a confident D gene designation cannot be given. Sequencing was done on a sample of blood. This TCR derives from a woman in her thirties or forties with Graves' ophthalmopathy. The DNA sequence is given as TGTGCCAGCAGCTTAGTCACGAGCTCGGGCTATGGCTACACCTTC. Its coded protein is CASSLVTSSGYGYTF.